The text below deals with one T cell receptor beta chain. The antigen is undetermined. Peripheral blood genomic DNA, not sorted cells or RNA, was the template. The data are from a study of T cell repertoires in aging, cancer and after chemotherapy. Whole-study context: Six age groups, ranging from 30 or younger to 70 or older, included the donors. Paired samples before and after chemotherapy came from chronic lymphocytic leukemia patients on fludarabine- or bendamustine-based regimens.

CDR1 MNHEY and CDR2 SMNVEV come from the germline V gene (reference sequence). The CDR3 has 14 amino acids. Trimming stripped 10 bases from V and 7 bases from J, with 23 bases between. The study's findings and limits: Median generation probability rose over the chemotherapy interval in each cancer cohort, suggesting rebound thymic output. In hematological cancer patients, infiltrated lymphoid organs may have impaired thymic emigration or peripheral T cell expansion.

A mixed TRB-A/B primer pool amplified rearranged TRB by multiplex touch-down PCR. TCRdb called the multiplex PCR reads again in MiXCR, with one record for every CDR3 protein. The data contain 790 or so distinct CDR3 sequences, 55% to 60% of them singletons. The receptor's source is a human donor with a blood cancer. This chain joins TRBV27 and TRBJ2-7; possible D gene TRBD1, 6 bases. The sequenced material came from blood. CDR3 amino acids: CATTLNRELGEQYF. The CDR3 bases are TGTGCCACTACCCTGAACAGGGAACTGGGAGAGCAGTACTTC.